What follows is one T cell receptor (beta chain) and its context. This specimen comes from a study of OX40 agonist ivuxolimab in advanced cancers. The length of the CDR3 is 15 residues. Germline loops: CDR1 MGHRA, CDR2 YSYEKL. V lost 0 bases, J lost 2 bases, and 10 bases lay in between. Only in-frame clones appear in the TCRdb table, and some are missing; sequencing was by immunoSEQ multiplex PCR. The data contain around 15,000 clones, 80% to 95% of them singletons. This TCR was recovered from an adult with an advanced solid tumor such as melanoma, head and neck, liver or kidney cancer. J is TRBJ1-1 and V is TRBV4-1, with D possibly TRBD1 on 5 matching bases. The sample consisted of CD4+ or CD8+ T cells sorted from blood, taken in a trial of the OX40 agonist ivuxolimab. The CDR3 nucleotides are TGCGCCAGCAGCCAAGATCAGGGTTCAAACACTGAAGCTTTCTTT. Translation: CASSQDQGSNTEAFF.